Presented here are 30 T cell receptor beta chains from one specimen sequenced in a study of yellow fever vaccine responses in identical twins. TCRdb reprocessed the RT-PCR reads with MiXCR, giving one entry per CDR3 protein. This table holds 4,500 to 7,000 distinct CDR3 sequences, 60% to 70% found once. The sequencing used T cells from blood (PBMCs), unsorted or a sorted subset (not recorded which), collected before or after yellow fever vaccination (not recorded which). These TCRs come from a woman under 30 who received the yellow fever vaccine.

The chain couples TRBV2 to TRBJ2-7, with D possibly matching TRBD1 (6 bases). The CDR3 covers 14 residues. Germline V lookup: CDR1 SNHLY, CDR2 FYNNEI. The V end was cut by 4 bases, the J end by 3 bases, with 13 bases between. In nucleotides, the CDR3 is TGTGCCAGCAGTGGACTACAGGGCATCTACGAGCAGTACTTC. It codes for CASSGLQGIYEQYF.

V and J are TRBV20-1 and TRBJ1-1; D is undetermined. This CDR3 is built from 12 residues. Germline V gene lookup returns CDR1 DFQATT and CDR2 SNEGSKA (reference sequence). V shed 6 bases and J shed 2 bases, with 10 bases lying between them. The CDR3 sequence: CSADGVNTEAFF. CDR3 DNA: TGCAGTGCCGATGGGGTAAACACTGAAGCTTTCTTT.

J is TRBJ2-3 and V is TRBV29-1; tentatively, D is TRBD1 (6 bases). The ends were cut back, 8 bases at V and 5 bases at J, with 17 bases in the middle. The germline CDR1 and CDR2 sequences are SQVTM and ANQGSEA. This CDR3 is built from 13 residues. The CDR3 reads CSSGAGDRDTQYF. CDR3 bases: TGCAGCTCCGGCGCAGGGGATAGAGATACGCAGTATTTT.

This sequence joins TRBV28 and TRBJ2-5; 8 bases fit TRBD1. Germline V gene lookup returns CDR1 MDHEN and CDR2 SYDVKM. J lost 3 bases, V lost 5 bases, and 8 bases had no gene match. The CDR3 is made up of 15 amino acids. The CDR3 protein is CASSSSGTGKETQYF. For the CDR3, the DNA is TGTGCCAGCAGTAGCTCCGGGACAGGAAAAGAGACCCAGTACTTC.

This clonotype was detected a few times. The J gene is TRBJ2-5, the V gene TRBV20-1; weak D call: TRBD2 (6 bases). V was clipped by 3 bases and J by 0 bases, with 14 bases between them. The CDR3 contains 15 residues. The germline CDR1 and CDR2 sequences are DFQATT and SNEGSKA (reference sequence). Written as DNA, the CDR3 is TGCAGTGCTAGTTCTGGCGGGGCATACCAAGAGACCCAGTACTTC. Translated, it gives CSASSGGAYQETQYF.

The CDR3 bases are TGCAGCGTCGGGACTAGCGGGGCCTACGAGCAGTACTTC. Translating it yields CSVGTSGAYEQYF. The chain recombines TRBV29-1 with TRBJ2-7, with 13 positions matching TRBD2. Looked up from germline, CDR1 is SQVTM and CDR2 is ANQGSEA. Trimming at V came to 6 bases and at J to 2 bases, leaving 1 base not matched to a gene. This CDR3 region has 13 residues.

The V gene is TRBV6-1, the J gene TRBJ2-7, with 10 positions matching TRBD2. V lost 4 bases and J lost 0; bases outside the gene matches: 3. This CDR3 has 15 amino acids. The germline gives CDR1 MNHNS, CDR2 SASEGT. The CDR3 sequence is CASSGGLAHSYEQYF. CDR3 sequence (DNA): TGTGCCAGCAGTGGGGGACTAGCGCACTCCTACGAGCAGTACTTC.

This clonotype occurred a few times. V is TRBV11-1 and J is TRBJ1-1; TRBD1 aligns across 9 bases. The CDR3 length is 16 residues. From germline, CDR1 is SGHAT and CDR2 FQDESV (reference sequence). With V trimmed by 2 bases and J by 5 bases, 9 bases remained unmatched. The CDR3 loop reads CASSLLGSTGGTEAFF. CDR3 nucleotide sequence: TGTGCCAGCAGCTTATTGGGGTCGACAGGGGGAACTGAAGCTTTCTTT.

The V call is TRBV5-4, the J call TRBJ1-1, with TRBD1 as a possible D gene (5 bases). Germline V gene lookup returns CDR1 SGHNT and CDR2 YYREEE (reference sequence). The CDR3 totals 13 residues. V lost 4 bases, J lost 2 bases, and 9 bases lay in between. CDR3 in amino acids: CASSLGGNTEAFF. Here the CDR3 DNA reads TGTGCCAGCAGCCTGGGGGGAAACACTGAAGCTTTCTTT. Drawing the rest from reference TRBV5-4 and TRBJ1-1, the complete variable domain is ETGVTQSPTHLIKTRGQQVTLRCSSQSGHNTVSWYQQALGQGPQFIFQYYREEENGRGNFPPRFSGLQFPNYSSELNVNALELDDSALYLCASSLGGNTEAFFGQGTRLTVV.

Here the CDR3 DNA reads TGTGCCAGCAGTTTGGGCGGACAGTACACTGAAGCTTTCTTT. Protein sequence: CASSLGGQYTEAFF. The rearrangement links TRBV12-3 or TRBV12-4 to TRBJ1-1; D is perhaps TRBD1 (6 bases). This CDR3 region has 14 residues. V shed 3 bases and J shed 3 bases, with 11 bases lying between them.

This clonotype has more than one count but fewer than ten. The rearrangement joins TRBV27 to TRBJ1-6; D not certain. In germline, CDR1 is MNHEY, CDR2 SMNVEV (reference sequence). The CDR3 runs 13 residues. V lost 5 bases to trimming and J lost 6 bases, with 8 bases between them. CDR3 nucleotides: TGTGCCAGCAGTCTGGCGGCTAATTCACCCCTCCACTTT. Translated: CASSLAANSPLHF.

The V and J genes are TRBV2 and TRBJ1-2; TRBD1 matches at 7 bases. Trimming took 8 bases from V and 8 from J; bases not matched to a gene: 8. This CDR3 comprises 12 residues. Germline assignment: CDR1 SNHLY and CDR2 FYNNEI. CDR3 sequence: CASDRARLGYTF. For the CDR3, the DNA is TGTGCCAGCGACAGGGCCCGGTTAGGCTACACCTTC.

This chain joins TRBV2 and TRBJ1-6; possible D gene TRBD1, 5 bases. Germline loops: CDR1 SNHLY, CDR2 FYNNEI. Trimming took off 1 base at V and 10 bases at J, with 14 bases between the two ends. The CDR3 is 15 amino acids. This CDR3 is CASSEGNRRGSPLHF. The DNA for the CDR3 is TGTGCCAGCAGTGAAGGAAACAGGAGGGGATCACCCCTCCACTTT.

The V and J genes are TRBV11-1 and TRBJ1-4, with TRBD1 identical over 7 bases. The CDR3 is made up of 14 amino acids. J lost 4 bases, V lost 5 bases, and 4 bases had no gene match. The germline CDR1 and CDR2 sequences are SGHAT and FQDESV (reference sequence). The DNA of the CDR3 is TGTGCCAGCAGCAACAGGGGACTTAATGAAAAACTGTTTTTT. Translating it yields CASSNRGLNEKLFF.

The CDR3 region is CSVQGCQPQHF. CDR3 nucleotide sequence: TGCAGCGTCCAGGGGTGTCAGCCCCAGCATTTT. The chain links TRBV29-1 to TRBJ1-5; D is perhaps TRBD1 (6 bases). CDR1 and CDR2 (germline): SQVTM, ANQGSEA. The CDR3 runs 11 residues. Trimming removed 6 bases at V and 6 bases at J, with 9 bases between.

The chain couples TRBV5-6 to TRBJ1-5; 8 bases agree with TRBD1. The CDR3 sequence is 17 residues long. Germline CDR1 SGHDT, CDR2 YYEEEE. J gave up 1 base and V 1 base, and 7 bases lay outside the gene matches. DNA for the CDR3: TGTGCCAGCAGCTTGCAGGGGGCTGGGTGGAGCAATCAGCCCCAGCATTTT. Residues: CASSLQGAGWSNQPQHF.

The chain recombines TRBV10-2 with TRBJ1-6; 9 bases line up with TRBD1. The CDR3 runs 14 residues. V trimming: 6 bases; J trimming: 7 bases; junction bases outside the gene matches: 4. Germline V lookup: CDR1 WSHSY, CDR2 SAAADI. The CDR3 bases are TGCGCCAGCAGGGATGGGACAGGGAATTCACCCCTCCACTTT. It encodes CASRDGTGNSPLHF.

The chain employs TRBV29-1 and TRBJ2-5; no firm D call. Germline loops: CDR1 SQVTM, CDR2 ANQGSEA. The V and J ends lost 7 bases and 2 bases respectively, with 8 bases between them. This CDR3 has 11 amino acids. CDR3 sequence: CSERIQETQYF. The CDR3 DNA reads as TGCAGCGAGAGGATACAAGAGACCCAGTACTTC.

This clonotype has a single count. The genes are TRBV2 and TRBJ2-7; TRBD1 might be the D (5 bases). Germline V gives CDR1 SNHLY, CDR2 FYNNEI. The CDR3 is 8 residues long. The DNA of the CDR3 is TGTGCCAGCAGTGACGGCAGGGTG. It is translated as CASSDGRV.

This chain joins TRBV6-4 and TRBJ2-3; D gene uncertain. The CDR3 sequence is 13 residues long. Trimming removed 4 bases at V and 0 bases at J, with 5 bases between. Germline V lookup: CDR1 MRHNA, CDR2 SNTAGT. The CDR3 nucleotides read TGTGCCAGCAGTGGATCTAGCACAGATACGCAGTATTTT. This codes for CASSGSSTDTQYF.

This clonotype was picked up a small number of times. The CDR3 coding sequence is TGCGCCAGCAGCTTGGTCCCCGGCACCGGGGAGCTGTTTTTT. It codes for CASSLVPGTGELFF. The chain combines TRBV5-1 with TRBJ2-2; D uncertain. Per the germline V gene, CDR1 is SGHRS and CDR2 is YFSETQ. The CDR3 spans 14 residues. With 0 bases removed from V and 4 bases from J, the gap between germline ends came to 7 bases.

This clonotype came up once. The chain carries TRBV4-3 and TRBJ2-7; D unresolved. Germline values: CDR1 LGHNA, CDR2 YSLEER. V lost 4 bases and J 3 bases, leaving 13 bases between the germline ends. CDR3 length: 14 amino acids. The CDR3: CASSPRGSGYEQYF. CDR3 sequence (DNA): TGCGCCAGCAGCCCCCGAGGTTCGGGCTACGAGCAGTACTTC.

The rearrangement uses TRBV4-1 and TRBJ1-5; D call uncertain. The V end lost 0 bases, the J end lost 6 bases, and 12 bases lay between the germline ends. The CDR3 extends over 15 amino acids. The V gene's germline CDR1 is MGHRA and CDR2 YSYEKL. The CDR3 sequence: CASSQDSGEGQPQHF. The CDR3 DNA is TGCGCCAGCAGCCAAGATAGCGGGGAAGGTCAGCCCCAGCATTTT.

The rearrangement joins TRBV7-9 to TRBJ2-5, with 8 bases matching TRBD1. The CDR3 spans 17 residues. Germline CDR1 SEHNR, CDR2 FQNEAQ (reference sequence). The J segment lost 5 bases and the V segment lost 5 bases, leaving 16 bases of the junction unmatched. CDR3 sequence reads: CASSPAEAGGAWETQYF. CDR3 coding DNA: TGTGCCAGCAGCCCAGCGGAGGCAGGGGGCGCCTGGGAGACCCAGTACTTC.

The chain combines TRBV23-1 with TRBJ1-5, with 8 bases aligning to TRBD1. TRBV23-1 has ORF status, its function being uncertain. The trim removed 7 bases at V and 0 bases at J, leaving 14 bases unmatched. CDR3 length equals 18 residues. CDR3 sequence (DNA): TGCGCCAGCAATGACCCGGGACAGGTTACCAATAGCAATCAGCCCCAGCATTTT. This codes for CASNDPGQVTNSNQPQHF.

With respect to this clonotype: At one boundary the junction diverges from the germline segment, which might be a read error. CDR3 nucleotides: TGCAGAGCTAGGGAGACAGGGACCTACGAGCAGTACTTC. Its translation: CRARETGTYEQYF. The gene calls are TRBV20-1 and TRBJ2-7; 7 bases are a match to TRBD1. Germline V gene lookup returns CDR1 DFQATT and CDR2 SNEGSKA (reference sequence). The CDR3 runs to 13 residues.

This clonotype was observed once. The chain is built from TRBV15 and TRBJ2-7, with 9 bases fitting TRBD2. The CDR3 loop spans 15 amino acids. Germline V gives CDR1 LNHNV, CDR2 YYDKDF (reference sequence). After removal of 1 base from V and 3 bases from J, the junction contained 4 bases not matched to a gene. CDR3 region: CATSRATSGGYEQYF. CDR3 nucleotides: TGTGCCACCAGCAGAGCGACTAGCGGAGGCTACGAGCAGTACTTC.

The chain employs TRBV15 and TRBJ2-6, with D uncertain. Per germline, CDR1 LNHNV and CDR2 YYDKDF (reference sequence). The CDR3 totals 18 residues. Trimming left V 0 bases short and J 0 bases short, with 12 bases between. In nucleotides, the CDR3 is TGTGCCACCAGCAGAGATGCAGACGGATACTCTGGGGCCAACGTCCTGACTTTC. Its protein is CATSRDADGYSGANVLTF. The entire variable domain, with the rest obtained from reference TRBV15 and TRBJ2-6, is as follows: DAMVIQNPRYQVTQFGKPVTLSCSQTLNHNVMYWYQQKSSQAPKLLFHYYDKDFNNEADTPDNFQSRRPNTSFCFLDIRSPGLGDTAMYLCATSRDADGYSGANVLTFGAGSRLTVL.

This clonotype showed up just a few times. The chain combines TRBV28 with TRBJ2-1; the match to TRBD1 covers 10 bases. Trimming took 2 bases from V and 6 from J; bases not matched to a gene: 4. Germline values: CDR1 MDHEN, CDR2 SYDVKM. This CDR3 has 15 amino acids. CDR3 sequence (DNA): TGTGCCAGCAGTTTAATAGGACAGGGGGGCAATGAGCAGTTCTTC. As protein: CASSLIGQGGNEQFF.

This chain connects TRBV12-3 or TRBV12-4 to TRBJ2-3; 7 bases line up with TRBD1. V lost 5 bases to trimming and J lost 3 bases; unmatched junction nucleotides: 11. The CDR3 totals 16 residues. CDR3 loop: CASSPFSGQRTDTQYF. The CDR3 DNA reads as TGTGCCAGCAGTCCCTTCTCGGGACAGCGGACAGATACGCAGTATTTT.